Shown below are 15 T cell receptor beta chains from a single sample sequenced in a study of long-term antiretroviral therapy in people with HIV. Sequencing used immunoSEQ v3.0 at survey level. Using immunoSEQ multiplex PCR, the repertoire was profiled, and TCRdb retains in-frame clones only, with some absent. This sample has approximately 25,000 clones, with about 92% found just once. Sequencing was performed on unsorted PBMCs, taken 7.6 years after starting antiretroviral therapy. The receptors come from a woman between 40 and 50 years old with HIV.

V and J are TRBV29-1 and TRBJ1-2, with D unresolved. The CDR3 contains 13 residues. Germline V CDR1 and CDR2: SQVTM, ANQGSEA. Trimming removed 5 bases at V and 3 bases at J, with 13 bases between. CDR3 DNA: TGCAGCGTTCCTCAGGAACCCCACTATGGCTACACCTTC. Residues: CSVPQEPHYGYTF.

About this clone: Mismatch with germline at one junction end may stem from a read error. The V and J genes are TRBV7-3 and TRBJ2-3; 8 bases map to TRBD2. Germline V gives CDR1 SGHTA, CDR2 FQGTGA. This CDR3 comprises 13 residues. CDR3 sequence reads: CASSRTSKDTQYF. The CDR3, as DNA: TGTGCCAGCAGCCGGACTAGCAAAGATACGCAGTATTTT.

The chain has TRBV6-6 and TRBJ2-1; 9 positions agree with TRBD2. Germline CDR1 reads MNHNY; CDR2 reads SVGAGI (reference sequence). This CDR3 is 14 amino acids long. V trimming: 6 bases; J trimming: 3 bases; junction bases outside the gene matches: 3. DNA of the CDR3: TGTGCCAGCAGCCTAGCGGGGTTCTACAATGAGCAGTTCTTC. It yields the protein CASSLAGFYNEQFF.

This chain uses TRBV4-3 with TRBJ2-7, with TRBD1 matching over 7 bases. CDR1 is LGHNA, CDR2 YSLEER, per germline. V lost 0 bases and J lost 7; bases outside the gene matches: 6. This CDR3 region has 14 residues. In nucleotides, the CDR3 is TGCGCCAGCAGCCAAGACCAGGGGGTGGGGGAGCAGTACTTC. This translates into CASSQDQGVGEQYF.

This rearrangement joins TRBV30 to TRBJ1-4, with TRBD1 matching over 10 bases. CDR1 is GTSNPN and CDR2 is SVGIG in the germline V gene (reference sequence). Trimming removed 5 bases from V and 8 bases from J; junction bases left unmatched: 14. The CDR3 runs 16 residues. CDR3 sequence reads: CAWGGSVGTGDEKLFF. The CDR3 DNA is TGTGCCTGGGGAGGGAGCGTAGGGACAGGGGACGAAAAACTGTTTTTT.

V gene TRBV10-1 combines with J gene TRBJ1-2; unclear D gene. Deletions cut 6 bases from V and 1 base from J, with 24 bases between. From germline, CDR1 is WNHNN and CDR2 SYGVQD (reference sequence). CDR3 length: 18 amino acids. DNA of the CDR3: TGCGCCAGCAGCCCGCGGGGTTTGGTCAGTGGAGGTAACTATGGCTACACCTTC. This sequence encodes CASSPRGLVSGGNYGYTF.

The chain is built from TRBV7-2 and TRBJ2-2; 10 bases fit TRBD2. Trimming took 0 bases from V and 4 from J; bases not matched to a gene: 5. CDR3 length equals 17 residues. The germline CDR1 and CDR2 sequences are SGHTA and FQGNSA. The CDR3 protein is CASSLASGGALTGELFF. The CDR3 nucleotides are TGTGCCAGCAGCTTAGCGAGCGGGGGGGCCCTCACCGGGGAGCTGTTTTTT.

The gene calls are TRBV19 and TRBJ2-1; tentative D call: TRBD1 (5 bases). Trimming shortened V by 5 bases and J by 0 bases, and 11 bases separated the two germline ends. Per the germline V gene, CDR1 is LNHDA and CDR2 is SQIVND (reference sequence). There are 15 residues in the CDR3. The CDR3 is CASSGQESSYNEQFF. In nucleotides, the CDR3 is TGTGCCAGTAGTGGACAAGAAAGCTCCTACAATGAGCAGTTCTTC.

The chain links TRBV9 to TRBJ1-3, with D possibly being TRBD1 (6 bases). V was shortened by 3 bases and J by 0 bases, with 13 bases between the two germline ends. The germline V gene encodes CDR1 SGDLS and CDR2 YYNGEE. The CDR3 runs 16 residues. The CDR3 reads CASSAGGGFSGNTIYF. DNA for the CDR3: TGTGCCAGCAGCGCCGGGGGCGGCTTCTCTGGAAACACCATATATTTT. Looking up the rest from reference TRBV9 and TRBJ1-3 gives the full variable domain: DSGVTQTPKHLITATGQRVTLRCSPRSGDLSVYWYQQSLDQGLQFLIQYYNGEERAKGNILERFSAQQFPDLHSELNLSSLELGDSALYFCASSAGGGFSGNTIYFGEGSWLTVV.

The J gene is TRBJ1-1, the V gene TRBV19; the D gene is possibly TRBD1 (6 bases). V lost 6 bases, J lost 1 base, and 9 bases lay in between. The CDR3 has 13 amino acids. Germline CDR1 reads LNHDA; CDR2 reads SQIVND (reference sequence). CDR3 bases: TGTGCCAGTAGCAGGGGCCAGAACACTGAAGCTTTCTTT. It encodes CASSRGQNTEAFF.

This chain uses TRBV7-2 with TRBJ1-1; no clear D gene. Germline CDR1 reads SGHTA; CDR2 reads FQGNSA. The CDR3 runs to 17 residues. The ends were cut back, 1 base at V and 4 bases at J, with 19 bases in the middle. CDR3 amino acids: CASSLGLVGGWGTEAFF. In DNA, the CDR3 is TGTGCCAGCAGCTTAGGTTTAGTTGGAGGCTGGGGCACTGAAGCTTTCTTT. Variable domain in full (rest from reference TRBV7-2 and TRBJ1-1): GAGVSQSPSNKVTEKGKDVELRCDPISGHTALYWYRQSLGQGLEFLIYFQGNSAPDKSGLPSDRFSAERTGGSVSTLTIQRTQQEDSAVYLCASSLGLVGGWGTEAFFGQGTRLTVV.

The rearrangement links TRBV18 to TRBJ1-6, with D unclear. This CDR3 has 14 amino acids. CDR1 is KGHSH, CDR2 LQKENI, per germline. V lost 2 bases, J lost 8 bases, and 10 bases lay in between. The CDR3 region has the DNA TGTGCCAGCTCACCAGACTACAGAGATTCACCCCTCCACTTT. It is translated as CASSPDYRDSPLHF. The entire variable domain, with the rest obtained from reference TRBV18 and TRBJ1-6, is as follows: NAGVMQNPRHLVRRRGQEARLRCSPMKGHSHVYWYRQLPEEGLKFMVYLQKENIIDESGMPKERFSAEFPKEGPSILRIQQVVRGDSAAYFCASSPDYRDSPLHFGNGTRLTVT.

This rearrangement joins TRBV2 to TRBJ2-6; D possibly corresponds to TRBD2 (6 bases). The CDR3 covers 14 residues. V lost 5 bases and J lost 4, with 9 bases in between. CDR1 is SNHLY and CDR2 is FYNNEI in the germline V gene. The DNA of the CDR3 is TGTGCCAGCAGTCACCGGGAGGGGGCCAACGTCCTGACTTTC. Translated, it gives CASSHREGANVLTF.

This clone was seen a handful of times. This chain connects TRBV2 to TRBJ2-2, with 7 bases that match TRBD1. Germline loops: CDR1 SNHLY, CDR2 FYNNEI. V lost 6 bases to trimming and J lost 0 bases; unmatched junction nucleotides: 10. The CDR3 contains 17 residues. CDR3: CASSKLPGTANTGELFF. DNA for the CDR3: TGTGCCAGCAGCAAACTCCCGGGGACAGCGAACACCGGGGAGCTGTTTTTT.

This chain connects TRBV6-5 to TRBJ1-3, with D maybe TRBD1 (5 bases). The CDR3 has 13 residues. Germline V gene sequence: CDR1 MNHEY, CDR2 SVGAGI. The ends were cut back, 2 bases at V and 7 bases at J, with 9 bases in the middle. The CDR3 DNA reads TGTGCCAGCAGTTACGGGGAGGGGAACACCATATATTTT. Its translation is CASSYGEGNTIYF.